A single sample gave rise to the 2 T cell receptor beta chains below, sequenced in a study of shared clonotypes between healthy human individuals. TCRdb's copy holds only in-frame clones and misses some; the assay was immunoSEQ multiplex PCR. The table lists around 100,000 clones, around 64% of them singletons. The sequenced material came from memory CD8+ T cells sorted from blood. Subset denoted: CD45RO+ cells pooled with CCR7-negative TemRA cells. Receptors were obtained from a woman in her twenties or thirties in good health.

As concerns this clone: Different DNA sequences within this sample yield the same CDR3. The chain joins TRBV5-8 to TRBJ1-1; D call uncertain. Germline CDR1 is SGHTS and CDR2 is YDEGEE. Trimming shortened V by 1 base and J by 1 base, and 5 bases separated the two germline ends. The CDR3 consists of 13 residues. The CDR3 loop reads CASSLTANTEAFF. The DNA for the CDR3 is TGTGCCAGCAGCTTGACAGCGAACACTGAAGCTTTCTTT.

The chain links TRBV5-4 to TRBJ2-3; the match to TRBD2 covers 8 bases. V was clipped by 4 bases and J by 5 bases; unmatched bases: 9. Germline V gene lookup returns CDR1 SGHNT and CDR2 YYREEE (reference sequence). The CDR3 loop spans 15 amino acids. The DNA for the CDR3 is TGTGCCAGCAGCAGGGGGACTAGGCGAGGAGATACGCAGTATTTT. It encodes CASSRGTRRGDTQYF.